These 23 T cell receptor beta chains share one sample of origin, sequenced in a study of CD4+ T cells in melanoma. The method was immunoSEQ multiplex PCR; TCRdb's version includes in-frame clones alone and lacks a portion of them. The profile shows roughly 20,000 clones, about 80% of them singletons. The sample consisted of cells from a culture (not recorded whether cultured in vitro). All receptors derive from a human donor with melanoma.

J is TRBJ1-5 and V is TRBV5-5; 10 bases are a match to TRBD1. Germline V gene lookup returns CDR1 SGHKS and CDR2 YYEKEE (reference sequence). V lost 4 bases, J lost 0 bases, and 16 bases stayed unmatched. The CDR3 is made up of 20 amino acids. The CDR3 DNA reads TGTGCCAGCAGCGTACGCCCCGGGACAGGGGACGGATATAGCAATCAGCCCCAGCATTTT. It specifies CASSVRPGTGDGYSNQPQHF.

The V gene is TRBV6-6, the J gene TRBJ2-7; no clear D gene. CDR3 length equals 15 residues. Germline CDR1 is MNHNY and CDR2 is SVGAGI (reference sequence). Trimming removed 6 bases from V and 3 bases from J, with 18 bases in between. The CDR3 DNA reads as TGTGCCAGCAGATCCGGGCCGAGAGAAATCTACGAGCAGTACTTC. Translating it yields CASRSGPREIYEQYF.

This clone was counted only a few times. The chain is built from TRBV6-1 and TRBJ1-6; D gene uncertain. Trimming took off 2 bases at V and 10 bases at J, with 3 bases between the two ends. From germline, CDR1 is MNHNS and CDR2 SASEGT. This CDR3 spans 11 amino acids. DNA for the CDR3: TGTGCCAGCAGTGAACCCTCACCCCTCCACTTT. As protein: CASSEPSPLHF.

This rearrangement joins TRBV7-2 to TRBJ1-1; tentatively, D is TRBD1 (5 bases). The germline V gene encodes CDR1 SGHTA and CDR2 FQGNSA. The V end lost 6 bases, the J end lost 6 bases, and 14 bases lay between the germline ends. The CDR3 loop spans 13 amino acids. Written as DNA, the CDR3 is TGTGCCAGCAGTTGGGGGAGGTCGGCTGAAGCTTTCTTT. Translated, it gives CASSWGRSAEAFF.

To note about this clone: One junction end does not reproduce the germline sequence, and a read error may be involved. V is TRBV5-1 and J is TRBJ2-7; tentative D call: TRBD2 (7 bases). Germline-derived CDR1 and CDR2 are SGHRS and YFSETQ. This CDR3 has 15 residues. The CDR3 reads CASSLRGGPSYERYF. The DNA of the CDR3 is TGCGCCAGCAGCTTGCGCGGGGGCCCTTCCTACGAGCGGTACTTC.

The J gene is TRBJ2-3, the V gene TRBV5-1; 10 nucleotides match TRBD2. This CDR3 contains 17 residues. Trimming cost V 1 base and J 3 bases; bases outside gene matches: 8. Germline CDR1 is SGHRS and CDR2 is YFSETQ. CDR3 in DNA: TGCGCCAGCAGCTTGTTCGGTCTAGCGGGGGTTACAGATACGCAGTATTTT. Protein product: CASSLFGLAGVTDTQYF.

CDR3 sequence (DNA): TGTGCCAGCAGTGAAAGGCAGGGCGTAAGGAACACTGAAGCTTTCTTT. Its translation: CASSERQGVRNTEAFF. The V gene is TRBV2, the J gene TRBJ1-1; D is perhaps TRBD1 (5 bases). Germline CDR1 reads SNHLY; CDR2 reads FYNNEI. This CDR3 has 16 residues. The V and J ends lost 2 bases and 1 base respectively, with 14 bases between them.

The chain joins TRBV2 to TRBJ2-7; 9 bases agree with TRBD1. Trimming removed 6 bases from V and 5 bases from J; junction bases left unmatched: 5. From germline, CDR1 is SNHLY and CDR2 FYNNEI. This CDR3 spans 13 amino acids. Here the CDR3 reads CASSRTGVNEQYF. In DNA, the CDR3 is TGTGCCAGCAGCAGGACAGGGGTTAACGAGCAGTACTTC.

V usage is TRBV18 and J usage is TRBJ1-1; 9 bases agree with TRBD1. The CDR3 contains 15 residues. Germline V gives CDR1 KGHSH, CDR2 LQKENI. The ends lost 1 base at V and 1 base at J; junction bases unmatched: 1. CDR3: CASSPRTGENTEAFF. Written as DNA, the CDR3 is TGTGCCAGCTCACCACGGACAGGGGAGAACACTGAAGCTTTCTTT. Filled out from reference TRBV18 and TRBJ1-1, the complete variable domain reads NAGVMQNPRHLVRRRGQEARLRCSPMKGHSHVYWYRQLPEEGLKFMVYLQKENIIDESGMPKERFSAEFPKEGPSILRIQQVVRGDSAAYFCASSPRTGENTEAFFGQGTRLTVV.

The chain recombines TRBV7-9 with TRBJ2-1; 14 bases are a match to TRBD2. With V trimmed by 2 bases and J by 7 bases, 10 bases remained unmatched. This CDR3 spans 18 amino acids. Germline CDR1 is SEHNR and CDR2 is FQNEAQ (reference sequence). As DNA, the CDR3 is TGTGCCAGCAGCTTACCCGGGACTAGCGGGGGCCAAGGGAATGAGCAGTTCTTC. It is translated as CASSLPGTSGGQGNEQFF.

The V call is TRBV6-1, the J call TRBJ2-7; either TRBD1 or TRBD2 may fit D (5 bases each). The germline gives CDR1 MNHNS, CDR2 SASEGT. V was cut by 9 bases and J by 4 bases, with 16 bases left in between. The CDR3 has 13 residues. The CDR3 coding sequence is TGTGCCAGAACGAGGGGTCTAGATTACGAGCAGTACTTC. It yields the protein CARTRGLDYEQYF.

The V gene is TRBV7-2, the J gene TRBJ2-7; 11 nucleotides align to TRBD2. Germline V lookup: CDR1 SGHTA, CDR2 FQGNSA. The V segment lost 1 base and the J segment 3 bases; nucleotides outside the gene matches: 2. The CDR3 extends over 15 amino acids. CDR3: CASSLVAGGIYEQYF. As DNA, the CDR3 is TGTGCCAGCAGCTTAGTAGCGGGGGGGATCTACGAGCAGTACTTC.

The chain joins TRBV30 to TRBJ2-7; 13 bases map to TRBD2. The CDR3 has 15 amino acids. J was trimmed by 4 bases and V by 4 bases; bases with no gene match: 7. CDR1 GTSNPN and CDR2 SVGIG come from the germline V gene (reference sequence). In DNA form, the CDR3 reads TGTGCCTGGACGGGGACTAGCGGGGCGGGATACGAGCAGTACTTC. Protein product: CAWTGTSGAGYEQYF.

DNA of the CDR3: TGTGCCAGCAGCGATCGGGCCATAAGCGGTTCACCCCTCCACTTT. As protein: CASSDRAISGSPLHF. The V call is TRBV7-9, the J call TRBJ1-6; the D is unclear. The germline V and J ends were trimmed by 5 bases and 9 bases, with 17 bases remaining between them. CDR3 length: 15 residues. Germline lookup yields CDR1 SEHNR and CDR2 FQNEAQ (reference sequence).

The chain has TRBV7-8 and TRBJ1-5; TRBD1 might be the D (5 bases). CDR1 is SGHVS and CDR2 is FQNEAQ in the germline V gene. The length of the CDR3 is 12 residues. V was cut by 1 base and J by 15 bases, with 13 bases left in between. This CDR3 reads CASSLGKGSAHF. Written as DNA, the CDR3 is TGTGCCAGCAGCTTAGGGAAGGGGTCAGCGCATTTT.

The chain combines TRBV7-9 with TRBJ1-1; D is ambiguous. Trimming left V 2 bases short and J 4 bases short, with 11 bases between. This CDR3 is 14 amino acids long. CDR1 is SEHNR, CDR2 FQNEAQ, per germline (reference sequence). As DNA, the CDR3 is TGTGCCAGCAGCTTACCGGGGTTCGGCACTGAAGCTTTCTTT. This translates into CASSLPGFGTEAFF. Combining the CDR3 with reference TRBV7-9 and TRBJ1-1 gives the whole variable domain DTGVSQNPRHKITKRGQNVTFRCDPISEHNRLYWYRQTLGQGPEFLTYFQNEAQLEKSRLLSDRFSAERPKGSFSTLEIQRTEQGDSAMYLCASSLPGFGTEAFFGQGTRLTVV.

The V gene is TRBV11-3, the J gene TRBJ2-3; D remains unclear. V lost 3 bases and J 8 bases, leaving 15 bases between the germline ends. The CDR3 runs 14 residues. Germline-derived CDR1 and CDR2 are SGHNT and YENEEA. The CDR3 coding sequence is TGTGCCAGCAGCTTCGGCCCCGAACCCAGTACGCAGTATTTT. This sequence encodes CASSFGPEPSTQYF.

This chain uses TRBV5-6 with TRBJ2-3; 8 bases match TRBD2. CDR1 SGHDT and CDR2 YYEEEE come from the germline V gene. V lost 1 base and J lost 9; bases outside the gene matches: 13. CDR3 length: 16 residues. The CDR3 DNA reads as TGTGCCAGCAGCTTGCCGGGAGGGACGGGGGTTGGAACGCAGTATTTT. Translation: CASSLPGGTGVGTQYF.

CDR3 sequence reads: CASYGSVAYEQYF. The CDR3 DNA follows: TGTGCCAGTTACGGCTCGGTAGCCTACGAGCAGTACTTC. This chain joins TRBV2 and TRBJ2-7; D gene unclear. Trimming removed 9 bases at V and 2 bases at J, with 14 bases between. The CDR3 covers 13 residues. Germline lookup yields CDR1 SNHLY and CDR2 FYNNEI.

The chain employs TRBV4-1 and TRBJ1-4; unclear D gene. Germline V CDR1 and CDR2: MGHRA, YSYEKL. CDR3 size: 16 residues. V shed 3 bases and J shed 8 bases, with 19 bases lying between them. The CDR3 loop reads CASSQDLTFGWEKLFF. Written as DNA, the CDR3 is TGCGCCAGCAGCCAGGATCTAACGTTTGGTTGGGAAAAACTGTTTTTT.

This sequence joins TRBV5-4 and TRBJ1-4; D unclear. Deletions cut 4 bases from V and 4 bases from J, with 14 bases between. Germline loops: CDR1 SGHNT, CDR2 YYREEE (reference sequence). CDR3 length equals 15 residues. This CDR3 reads CASSRSGGNNEKLFF. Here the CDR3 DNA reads TGTGCCAGCAGCCGCTCCGGAGGAAATAATGAAAAACTGTTTTTT.

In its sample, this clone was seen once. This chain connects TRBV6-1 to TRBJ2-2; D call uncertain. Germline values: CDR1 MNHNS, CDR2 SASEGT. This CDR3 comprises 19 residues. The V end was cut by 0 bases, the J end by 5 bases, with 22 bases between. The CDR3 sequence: CASSEAPLSGFGRTGELFF. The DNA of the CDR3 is TGTGCCAGCAGTGAAGCCCCGCTCTCCGGATTCGGGCGGACCGGGGAGCTGTTTTTT.

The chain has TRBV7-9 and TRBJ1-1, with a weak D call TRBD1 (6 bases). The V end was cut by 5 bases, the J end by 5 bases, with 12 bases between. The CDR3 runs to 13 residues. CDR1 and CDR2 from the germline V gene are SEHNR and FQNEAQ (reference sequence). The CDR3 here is CASSPHRETEAFF. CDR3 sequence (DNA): TGTGCCAGCAGCCCTCACAGGGAAACTGAAGCTTTCTTT. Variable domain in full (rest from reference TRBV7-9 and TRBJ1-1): DTGVSQNPRHKITKRGQNVTFRCDPISEHNRLYWYRQTLGQGPEFLTYFQNEAQLEKSRLLSDRFSAERPKGSFSTLEIQRTEQGDSAMYLCASSPHRETEAFFGQGTRLTVV.